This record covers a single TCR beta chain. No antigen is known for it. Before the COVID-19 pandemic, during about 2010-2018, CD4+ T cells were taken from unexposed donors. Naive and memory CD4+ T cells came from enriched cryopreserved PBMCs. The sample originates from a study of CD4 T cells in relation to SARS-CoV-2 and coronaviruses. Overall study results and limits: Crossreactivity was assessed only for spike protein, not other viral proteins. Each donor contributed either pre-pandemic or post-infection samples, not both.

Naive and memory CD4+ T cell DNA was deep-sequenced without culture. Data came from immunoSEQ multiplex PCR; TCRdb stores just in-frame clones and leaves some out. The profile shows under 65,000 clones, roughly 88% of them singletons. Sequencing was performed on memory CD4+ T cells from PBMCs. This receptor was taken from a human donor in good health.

CDR3 loop: CASSGGLAGRSTGELFF. The DNA of the CDR3 is TGTGCCAGCAGCGGAGGACTAGCGGGACGTAGCACCGGGGAGCTGTTTTTT. This sequence joins TRBV7-6 and TRBJ2-2; 12 bases map to TRBD2. The V gene end was trimmed by 5 bases and the J gene end by 4 bases; junction bases not matched to a gene: 8. This CDR3 comprises 17 residues. CDR1 is SGHVS and CDR2 is FNYEAQ in the germline V gene.